This TCR beta chain was obtained from a study of post-analysis software for immune sequencing data. On this clonotype: No antigen is known for it.

Study-level findings and limits: Compared with controls, patients showed significantly lower normalized Chao1 diversity. Strong same-batch co-clustering of samples appeared with F measure clustering. Several TRBV segments, TRBV5-6, TRBV5-1 and TRBV20-1 among them, were found more frequent in patients than controls.

Presence of unique molecular identifiers characterized the TCR beta cDNA libraries. TCRdb ran MiXCR on the PCR reads and lists one entry per CDR3 protein. The sample has approximately 360,000 distinct CDR3 sequences; around a third are singletons. V was pared by 2 bases and J by 0 bases, with 9 bases between. This CDR3 region has 15 residues. Germline loops: CDR1 MNHEY, CDR2 SVGEGT. The sequence was collected from a girl aged 5-17 years with multiple sclerosis. The chain employs TRBV6-2 or TRBV6-3 and TRBJ2-3; possible D gene TRBD2, 5 bases. The sequenced sample was blood. In DNA form, the CDR3 reads TGTGCCAGCAGTTACGGTGGAGGTAGCACAGATACGCAGTATTTT. Translating it yields CASSYGGGSTDTQYF.